The 5 T cell receptor beta chains reported below all come from one sample, sequenced in a study of identical twins. TCRdb recomputed calls from the 5' RACE reads with MiXCR, one row per CDR3 protein. The sample lists 100,000 or so distinct CDR3 sequences; under 7% were seen once. Sequencing was performed on memory T cells sorted from blood. The receptors stem from a woman between 50 and 59 years old in good health.

This clonotype was detected ten times or more. V and J are TRBV2 and TRBJ2-7; TRBD1 matches at 9 bases. CDR1 and CDR2 from the germline V gene are SNHLY and FYNNEI. The ends lost 1 base at V and 6 bases at J; junction bases unmatched: 1. The CDR3 covers 13 residues. CDR3 region: CASSEGTGVEQYF. As DNA, the CDR3 is TGTGCCAGCAGTGAAGGGACAGGGGTCGAGCAGTACTTC.

This clonotype has ten or more counts. The J gene is TRBJ2-2, the V gene TRBV25-1; weak D call: TRBD2 (5 bases). The CDR3 extends over 15 amino acids. Germline V gives CDR1 MGHDK, CDR2 SYGVNS. V lost 1 base and J 4 bases, leaving 10 bases between the germline ends. CDR3 sequence: CASSEFPRGTGELFF. CDR3 DNA sequence: TGTGCCAGCAGTGAATTCCCCCGGGGCACCGGGGAGCTGTTTTTT.

In this sample, this clonotype turned up a few times. This sequence joins TRBV12-3 or TRBV12-4 and TRBJ1-2, with 9 bases identical to TRBD1. The CDR3 spans 13 residues. Trimming removed 6 bases from V and 6 bases from J; junction bases left unmatched: 5. In DNA, the CDR3 is TGTGCCAGCAGGCGGACAGGGGTGGATGGCTACACCTTC. Encoded protein: CASRRTGVDGYTF.

This clonotype was recorded many times. This chain uses TRBV20-1 with TRBJ2-5; 10 bases are a match to TRBD1. V shed 2 bases, J shed 5 bases, and the junction held 8 bases outside the gene matches. Germline V gene data show CDR1 as DFQATT and CDR2 as SNEGSKA (reference sequence). This CDR3 is 15 amino acids long. The CDR3 spells CSARSIGTGAETQYF. The CDR3 nucleotides read TGCAGTGCTAGATCTATAGGGACAGGGGCCGAGACCCAGTACTTC.

This clonotype has at least ten counts. The chain carries TRBV6-5 and TRBJ2-3; a weak D match, TRBD2 (5 bases). The CDR3 has 15 amino acids. Germline V gives CDR1 MNHEY, CDR2 SVGAGI. Between the trimmed V and J ends, which lost 6 bases and 2 bases, there was a span of 15 bases. Here the CDR3 reads CASRDAGSSTDTQYF. CDR3 DNA: TGTGCCAGCAGGGATGCGGGTTCCTCCACAGATACGCAGTATTTT.